This T cell receptor beta chain derives from a study of blood T cell repertoires in COVID-19. For the study at large: Sites in the United States, Italy and Spain provided acute and convalescent COVID-19 samples. Nucleic acid was either cDNA or gDNA, and it came from T cells, B-cell-depleted T cells, or PBMCs.

Repertoires were generated with immunoSEQ multiplex PCR, while TCRdb's copy carries only in-frame clones and drops some. The sample carries 180,000 or so clones, roughly four fifths recorded once. Study members were between roughly 18 and 100 years old and lived in approximately 25 US regions. Either two negative PCRs, clearance, or symptom resolution qualified Cohort 3 donors as recovered. The CDR3 sequence is 14 residues long. Germline V gene sequence: CDR1 SQVTM, CDR2 ANQGSEA. Trimming pared 3 bases from V and 8 bases from J, leaving 19 bases between. The receptor comes from a man in his fifties who had recovered from COVID-19. V is TRBV29-1 and J is TRBJ1-1, with TRBD1 as a possible D gene (6 bases). Sequences were obtained from PBMCs or T cells enriched from blood (not recorded which). The CDR3 loop is CSVEEDSRGGEAFF. The CDR3 DNA is TGCAGCGTTGAGGAGGACAGTCGCGGCGGAGAAGCTTTCTTT.